This T cell receptor beta chain is drawn from a study of blood T cells in healthy people across ages. The total RNA that was extracted per sample amounted to at least 6 micrograms. Findings of the study overall: When set beside aged donors, long-lived donors presented more naive CD4+ cells and higher diversity.

The second PCR ran about 6 to 12 cycles with a sample-barcoded 5' primer and J-beta primers. TCRdb ran MiXCR on the 5' RACE reads and lists one entry per CDR3 protein. Counted here are roughly 550,000 distinct CDR3 sequences, about 24% occurring once; the ten biggest clones make up roughly 9.4%. Looked up from germline, CDR1 is MDHEN and CDR2 is SYDVKM. The CDR3 runs to 16 residues. The junction had 6 bases not matched to a gene; V was cut back by 5 bases and J by 0 bases. In regard to this clonotype: The antigen remains unidentified.

The same specimen was also included in a second study, on T cells of mothers and their children. Per that paper: Material was donated by three healthy Caucasian mothers and their six children. It was observed that no persistent microchimeric T cell clones could be detected.

Sequenced: blood. This rearrangement joins TRBV28 to TRBJ1-3; 8 nucleotides agree with TRBD1. This receptor was taken from a boy between 5 and 17 years old in good health. The chain's CDR3 is CASSRMQGASGNTIYF. DNA for the CDR3: TGTGCCAGCAGTAGGATGCAGGGGGCCTCTGGAAACACCATATATTTT.